These T cell receptor beta chains were read from a single sample in a study of shared clonotypes between healthy human individuals. Sequenced by immunoSEQ multiplex PCR; TCRdb stores in-frame clones only, minus some. Of approximately 650,000 clones listed, about 95% were seen once; the top ten hold less than 0.13%. The sequencing sample was made of naive CD8+ T cells sorted from blood. These receptors were collected from a woman between 25 and 40 years old in good health. Both conserved end residues are part of each CDR3. The order of the fields is V gene, J gene, D gene, clone size, CDR3 protein, CDR3 DNA. A D gene is named only where the DNA matches it firmly. Clone size is shown for a subset of rows, as once, few, many or a class of expanded clone.

TRBV4-1	TRBJ2-3	TRBD1	-	CASSLLDRGDTQYF	TGCGCCAGCAGCCTCCTGGACAGGGGAGATACGCAGTATTTT
TRBV5-1	TRBJ2-2	-	-	CASSPGTGELFF	TGCGCCAGCAGCCCGGGAACCGGGGAGCTGTTTTTT
TRBV7-8	TRBJ2-1	TRBD2	-	CASSLPPGREGMFF	TGTGCCAGCAGCTTACCCCCGGGGCGGGAGGGAATGTTCTTC
TRBV9	TRBJ2-5	TRBD2	-	CASSLGLDGETQYF	TGTGCCAGCAGCCTTGGACTAGACGGAGAGACCCAGTACTTC
TRBV4-1	TRBJ2-6	TRBD1	-	CASSQGTGVGANVLTF	TGCGCCAGCAGCCAAGGGACAGGGGTCGGGGCCAACGTCCTGACTTTC
TRBV28	TRBJ1-3	-	once	CASSYDRTARFGGNTIYF	TGTGCCAGCAGTTATGATAGGACAGCCAGGTTTGGTGGAAACACCATATATTTT
TRBV15	TRBJ2-7	-	-	CATSSSRDEQYF	TGTGCCACCAGCAGTTCCCGGGACGAGCAGTACTTC
TRBV14	TRBJ1-3	TRBD1	once	CASSQGAGGFGNTIYF	TGTGCCAGCAGCCAAGGCGCAGGGGGTTTCGGAAACACCATATATTTT
TRBV6-5	TRBJ1-1	-	-	CASSRGVGTEAFF	TGTGCCAGCAGTCGGGGCGTCGGCACTGAAGCTTTCTTT
TRBV27	TRBJ2-7	-	-	CASSHSSHEQYF	TGTGCCAGCAGCCACTCGTCTCACGAGCAGTACTTC
TRBV7-8	TRBJ2-1	-	-	CASSLAHGGGAVGQFF	TGTGCCAGCAGCTTAGCCCACGGGGGAGGCGCGGTTGGGCAGTTCTTC
TRBV27	TRBJ2-3	-	-	CASSFAYTQYF	TGTGCCAGCAGTTTCGCATATACGCAGTATTTT
TRBV6-4	TRBJ2-2	-	-	CASSDSGPTGELFF	TGTGCCAGCAGTGACTCCGGGCCTACCGGGGAGCTGTTTTTT
TRBV11-2	TRBJ1-1	-	-	CASSQTGRMNTEAFF	TGTGCCAGCAGCCAAACAGGGCGGATGAACACTGAAGCTTTCTTT
TRBV7-8	TRBJ2-7	-	-	CASSQLTSSYEQYF	TGTGCCAGCAGCCAACTGACTAGTTCCTACGAGCAGTACTTC
TRBV7-8	TRBJ2-3	TRBD2	-	CASSSLRLARDTDTQYF	TGTGCCAGCAGCTCACTGCGACTAGCGAGAGACACAGATACGCAGTATTTT
TRBV28	TRBJ2-1	TRBD2	-	CASSFGAGGVSSYNEQFF	TGTGCCAGCAGTTTTGGAGCGGGAGGGGTGAGCTCCTACAATGAGCAGTTCTTC
TRBV19	TRBJ2-7	-	once	CASSFSTSNF	TGTGCCAGTAGTTTCTCGACTTCAAACTTC
TRBV6-1	TRBJ1-2	-	-	CASGQDNYGYTF	TGTGCCAGCGGGCAGGACAACTATGGCTACACCTTC
TRBV2	TRBJ2-1	TRBD1	-	CASEGGQGFDEQFF	TGTGCCAGCGAGGGGGGACAGGGTTTCGATGAGCAGTTCTTC
TRBV2	TRBJ1-4	-	-	CASSGWTANEKLFF	TGTGCCAGCAGTGGTTGGACAGCAAATGAAAAACTGTTTTTT
TRBV5-1	TRBJ2-1	-	-	CASTDRGGGHNEQFF	TGCGCCAGCACCGATCGGGGTGGGGGACACAATGAGCAGTTCTTC
TRBV10-1	TRBJ1-3	-	once	CASSDGNTIYF	TGCGCCAGCAGTGACGGAAACACCATATATTTT
TRBV5-6	TRBJ2-7	-	-	CASSFQGRAYEQYF	TGTGCCAGCAGCTTCCAGGGGCGTGCCTACGAGCAGTACTTC
TRBV5-4	TRBJ1-1	-	-	CASSKQGGRSEAFF	TGTGCCAGCAGCAAACAGGGAGGGAGGTCTGAAGCTTTCTTT
TRBV18	TRBJ2-2	-	-	CASSPFAPGTRTGELFF	TGTGCCAGCTCACCTTTTGCCCCCGGGACGAGGACCGGGGAGCTGTTTTTT
TRBV4-1	TRBJ2-1	-	once	CASSQAGEEQFF	TGCGCCAGCAGCCAAGCGGGGGAAGAGCAGTTCTTC
TRBV27	TRBJ2-7	-	-	CATTPRGYNYEQYF	TGTGCCACCACCCCGCGGGGATACAACTACGAGCAGTACTTC
TRBV28	TRBJ2-1	TRBD2	-	CASSFTGLVDEQFF	TGTGCCAGCAGTTTCACGGGACTAGTAGATGAGCAGTTCTTC
TRBV7-8	TRBJ2-7	TRBD2	-	CASSLGLAGGSYEQYF	TGTGCCAGCAGCTTGGGACTAGCGGGAGGGAGTTACGAGCAGTACTTC
TRBV6-1	TRBJ2-7	-	once	CASSEWDSFSYEQYF	TGTGCCAGCAGTGAGTGGGACTCCTTCTCCTACGAGCAGTACTTC
TRBV6-5	TRBJ1-3	-	-	CASRLDFGNTIYF	TGTGCCAGCAGACTAGATTTTGGAAACACCATATATTTT
TRBV27	TRBJ2-1	TRBD2	once	CASSPSSGHYNEQFF	TGTGCCAGCAGTCCCTCTAGCGGACACTACAATGAGCAGTTCTTC
TRBV28	TRBJ2-7	-	-	CASSSDTGVIEQYF	TGTGCCAGCAGTTCAGACACGGGAGTTATCGAGCAGTACTTC